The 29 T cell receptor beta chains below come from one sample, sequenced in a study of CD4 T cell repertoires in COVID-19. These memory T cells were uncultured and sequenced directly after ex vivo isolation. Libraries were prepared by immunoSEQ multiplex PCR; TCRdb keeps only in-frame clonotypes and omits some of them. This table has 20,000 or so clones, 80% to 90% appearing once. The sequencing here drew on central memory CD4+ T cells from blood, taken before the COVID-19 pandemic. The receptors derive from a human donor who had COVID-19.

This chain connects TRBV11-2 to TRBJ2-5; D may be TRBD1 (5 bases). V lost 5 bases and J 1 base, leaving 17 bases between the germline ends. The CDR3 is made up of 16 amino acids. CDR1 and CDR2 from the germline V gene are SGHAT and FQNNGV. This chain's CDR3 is CASSRQQSQGQETQYF. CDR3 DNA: TGTGCCAGCAGCCGCCAACAGAGTCAGGGCCAAGAGACCCAGTACTTC.

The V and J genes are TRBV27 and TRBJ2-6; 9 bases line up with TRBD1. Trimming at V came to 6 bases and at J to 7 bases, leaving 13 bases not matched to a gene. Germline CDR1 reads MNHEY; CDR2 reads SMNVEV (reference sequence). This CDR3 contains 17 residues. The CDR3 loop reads CASSRTTGGTFANVLTF. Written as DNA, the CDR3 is TGTGCCAGCAGCCGTACTACAGGGGGCACTTTTGCCAACGTCCTGACTTTC.

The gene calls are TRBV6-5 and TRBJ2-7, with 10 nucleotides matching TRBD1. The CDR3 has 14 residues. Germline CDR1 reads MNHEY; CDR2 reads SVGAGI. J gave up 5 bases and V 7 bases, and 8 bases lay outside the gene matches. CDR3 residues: CASTDDRGRDEQYF. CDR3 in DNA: TGTGCCAGCACCGACGACAGGGGGCGCGACGAGCAGTACTTC.

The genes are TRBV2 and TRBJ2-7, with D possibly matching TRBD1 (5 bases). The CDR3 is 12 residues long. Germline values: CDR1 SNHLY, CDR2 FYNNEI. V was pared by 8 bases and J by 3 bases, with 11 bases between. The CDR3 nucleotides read TGTGCCAGCGGGGCATTCGTCTACGAGCAGTACTTC. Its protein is CASGAFVYEQYF.

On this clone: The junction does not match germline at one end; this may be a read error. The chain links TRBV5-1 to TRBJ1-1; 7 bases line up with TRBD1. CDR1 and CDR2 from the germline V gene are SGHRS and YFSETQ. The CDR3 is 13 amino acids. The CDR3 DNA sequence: TGCGCCAGCAGCCGAGACAGGGCCGCTGAAACTTTCTTT. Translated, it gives CASSRDRAAETFF.

CDR3 nucleotide sequence: TGCGCCAGCAGCTTTACTAGCGCTGGGGCCAACGTCCTGACTTTC. It codes for CASSFTSAGANVLTF. V is TRBV5-1 and J is TRBJ2-6; 7 bases match TRBD2. The germline V gene has CDR1 SGHRS and CDR2 YFSETQ. V was pared by 2 bases and J by 2 bases, with 1 base of the junction left unmatched. The CDR3 has 15 residues.

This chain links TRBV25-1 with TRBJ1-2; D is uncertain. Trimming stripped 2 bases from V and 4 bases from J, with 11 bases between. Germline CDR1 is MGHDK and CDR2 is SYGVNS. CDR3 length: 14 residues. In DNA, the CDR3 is TGTGCCAGCAGTGAAGTTGGAGGCAGCTATGGCTACACCTTC. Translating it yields CASSEVGGSYGYTF.

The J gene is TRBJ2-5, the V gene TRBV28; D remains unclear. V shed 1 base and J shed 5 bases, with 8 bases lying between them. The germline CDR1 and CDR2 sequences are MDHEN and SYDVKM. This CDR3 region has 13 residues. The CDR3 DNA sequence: TGTGCCAGCAGTTTATTGGGCAGGGAGACCCAGTACTTC. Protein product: CASSLLGRETQYF.

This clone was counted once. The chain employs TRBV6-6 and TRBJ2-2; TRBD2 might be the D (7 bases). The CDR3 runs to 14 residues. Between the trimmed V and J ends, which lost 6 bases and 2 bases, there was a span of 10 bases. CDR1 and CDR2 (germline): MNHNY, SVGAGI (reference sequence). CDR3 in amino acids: CASSRGANTGELFF. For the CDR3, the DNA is TGTGCCAGCAGCCGGGGGGCAAACACCGGGGAGCTGTTTTTT.

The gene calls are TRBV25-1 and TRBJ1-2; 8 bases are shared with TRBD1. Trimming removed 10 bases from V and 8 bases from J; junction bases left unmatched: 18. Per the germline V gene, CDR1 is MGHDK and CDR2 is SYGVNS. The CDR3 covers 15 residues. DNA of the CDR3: TGTGCCACCACCGGTCCAGGCAGGGGGCTTGGAGGCTACACCTTC. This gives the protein CATTGPGRGLGGYTF.

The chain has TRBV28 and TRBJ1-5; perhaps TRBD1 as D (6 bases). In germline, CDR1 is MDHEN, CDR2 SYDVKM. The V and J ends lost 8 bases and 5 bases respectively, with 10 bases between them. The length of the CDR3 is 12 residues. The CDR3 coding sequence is TGTGCCAGCGCCGAGGGGGATCAGCCCCAGCATTTT. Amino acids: CASAEGDQPQHF.

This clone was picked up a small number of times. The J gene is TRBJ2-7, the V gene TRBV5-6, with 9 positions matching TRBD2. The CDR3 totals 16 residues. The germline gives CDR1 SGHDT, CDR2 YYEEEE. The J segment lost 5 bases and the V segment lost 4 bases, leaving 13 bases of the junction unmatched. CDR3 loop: CASSVITGLANDEQYF. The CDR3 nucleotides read TGTGCCAGCAGCGTTATAACGGGACTAGCTAACGACGAGCAGTACTTC.

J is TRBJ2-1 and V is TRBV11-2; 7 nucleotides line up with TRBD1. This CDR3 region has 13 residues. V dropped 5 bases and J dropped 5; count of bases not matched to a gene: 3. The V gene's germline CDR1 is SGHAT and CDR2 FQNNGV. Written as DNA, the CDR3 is TGTGCCAGCAGCCGGGACAGAAACAATGAGCAGTTCTTC. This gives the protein CASSRDRNNEQFF.

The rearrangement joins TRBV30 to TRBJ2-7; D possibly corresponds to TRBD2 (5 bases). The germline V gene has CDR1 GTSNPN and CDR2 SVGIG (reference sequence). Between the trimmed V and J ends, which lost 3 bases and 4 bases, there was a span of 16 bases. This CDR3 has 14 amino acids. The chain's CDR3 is CAWSLSGLGYEQYF. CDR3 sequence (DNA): TGTGCCTGGAGCCTAAGCGGACTCGGGTACGAGCAGTACTTC. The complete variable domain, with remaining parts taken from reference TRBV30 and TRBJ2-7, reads SQTIHQWPATLVQPVGSPLSLECTVEGTSNPNLYWYRQAAGRGLQLLFYSVGIGQISSEVPQNLSASRPQDRQFILSSKKLLLSDSGFYLCAWSLSGLGYEQYFGPGTRLTVT.

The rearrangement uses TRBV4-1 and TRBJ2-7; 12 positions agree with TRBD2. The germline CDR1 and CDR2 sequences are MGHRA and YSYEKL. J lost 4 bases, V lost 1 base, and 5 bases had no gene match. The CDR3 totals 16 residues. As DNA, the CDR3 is TGCGCCAGCAGCCAAGCCCCCGGGACTAGCGGGTACGAGCAGTACTTC. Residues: CASSQAPGTSGYEQYF.

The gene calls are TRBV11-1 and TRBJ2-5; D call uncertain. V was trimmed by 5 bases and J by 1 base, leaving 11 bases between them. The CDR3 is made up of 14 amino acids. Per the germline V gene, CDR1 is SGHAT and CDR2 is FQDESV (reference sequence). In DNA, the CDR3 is TGTGCCAGCAGCCCCCATGGCCTCCAAGAGACCCAGTACTTC. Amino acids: CASSPHGLQETQYF.

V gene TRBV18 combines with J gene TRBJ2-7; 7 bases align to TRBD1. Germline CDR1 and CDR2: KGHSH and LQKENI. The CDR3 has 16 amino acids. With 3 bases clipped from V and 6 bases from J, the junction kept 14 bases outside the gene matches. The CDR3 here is CASSPPLSGGVVEQYF. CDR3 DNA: TGTGCCAGCTCACCTCCTCTCTCAGGGGGTGTCGTCGAGCAGTACTTC.

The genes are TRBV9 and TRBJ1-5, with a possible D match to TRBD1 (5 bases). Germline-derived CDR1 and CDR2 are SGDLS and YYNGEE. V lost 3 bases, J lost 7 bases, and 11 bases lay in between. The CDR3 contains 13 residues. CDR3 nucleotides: TGTGCCAGCAGCGCCCAGGGTGGCCAGCCCCAGCATTTT. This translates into CASSAQGGQPQHF.

CDR3 sequence: CASSLGGTETYEQYF. CDR3 DNA: TGCGCCAGCAGCTTGGGTGGGACAGAAACCTACGAGCAGTACTTC. The chain recombines TRBV5-1 with TRBJ2-5; TRBD1 agrees at 7 bases. The end of the DNA is better explained by TRBJ2-7, so the J call may be wrong. This CDR3 has 15 amino acids. Germline-derived CDR1 and CDR2 are SGHRS and YFSETQ.

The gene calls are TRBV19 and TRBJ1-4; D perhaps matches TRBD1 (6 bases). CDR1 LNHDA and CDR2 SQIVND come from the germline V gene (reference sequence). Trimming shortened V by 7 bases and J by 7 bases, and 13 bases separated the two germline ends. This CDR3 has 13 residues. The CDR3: CASKGQGIEKLFF. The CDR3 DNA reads TGTGCCAGTAAGGGGCAGGGGATTGAAAAACTGTTTTTT. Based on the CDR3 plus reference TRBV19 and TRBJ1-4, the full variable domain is DGGITQSPKYLFRKEGQNVTLSCEQNLNHDAMYWYRQDPGQGLRLIYYSQIVNDFQKGDIAEGYSVSREKKESFPLTVTSAQKNPTAFYLCASKGQGIEKLFFGSGTQLSVL.

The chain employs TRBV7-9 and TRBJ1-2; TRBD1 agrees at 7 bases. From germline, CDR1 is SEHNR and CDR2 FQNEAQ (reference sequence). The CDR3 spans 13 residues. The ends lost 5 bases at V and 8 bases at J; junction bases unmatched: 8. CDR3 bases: TGTGCCAGCAGCCCCGACAGGGTGAGCGGCTACACCTTC. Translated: CASSPDRVSGYTF.

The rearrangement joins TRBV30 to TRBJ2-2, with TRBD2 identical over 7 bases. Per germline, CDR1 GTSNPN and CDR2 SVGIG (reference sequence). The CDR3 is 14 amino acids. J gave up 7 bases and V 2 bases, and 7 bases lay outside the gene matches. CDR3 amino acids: CAWSRGRAVGELFF. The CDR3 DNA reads TGTGCCTGGAGTCGGGGGAGGGCAGTCGGGGAGCTGTTTTTT.

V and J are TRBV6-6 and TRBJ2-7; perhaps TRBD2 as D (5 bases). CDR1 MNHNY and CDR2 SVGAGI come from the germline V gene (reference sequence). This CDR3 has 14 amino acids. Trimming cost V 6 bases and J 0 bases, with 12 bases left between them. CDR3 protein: CASRPGGDSYEQYF. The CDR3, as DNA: TGTGCCAGCAGACCCGGAGGAGACTCCTACGAGCAGTACTTC.

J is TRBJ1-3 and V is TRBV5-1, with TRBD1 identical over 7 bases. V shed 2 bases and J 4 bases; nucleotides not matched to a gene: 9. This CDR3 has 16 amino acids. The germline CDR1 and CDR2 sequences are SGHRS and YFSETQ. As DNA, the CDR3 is TGCGCCAGCAGCTTAGTTGACCGGGACAGCGGAAACACCATATATTTT. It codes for CASSLVDRDSGNTIYF.

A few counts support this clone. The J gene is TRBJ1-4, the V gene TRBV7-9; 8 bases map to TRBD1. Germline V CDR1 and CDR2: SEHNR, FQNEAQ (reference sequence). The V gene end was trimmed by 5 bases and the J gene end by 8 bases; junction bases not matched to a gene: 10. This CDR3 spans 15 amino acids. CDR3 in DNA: TGTGCCAGCAGCCCATCAGGGACAGGAATCGAAAAACTGTTTTTT. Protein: CASSPSGTGIEKLFF.

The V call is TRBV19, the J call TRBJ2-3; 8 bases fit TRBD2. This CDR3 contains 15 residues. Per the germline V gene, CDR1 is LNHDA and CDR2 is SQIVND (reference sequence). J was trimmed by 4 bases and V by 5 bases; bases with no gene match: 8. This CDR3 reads CASSLTAGVPDTQYF. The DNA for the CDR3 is TGTGCCAGTAGTCTCACAGCGGGGGTACCAGATACGCAGTATTTT.

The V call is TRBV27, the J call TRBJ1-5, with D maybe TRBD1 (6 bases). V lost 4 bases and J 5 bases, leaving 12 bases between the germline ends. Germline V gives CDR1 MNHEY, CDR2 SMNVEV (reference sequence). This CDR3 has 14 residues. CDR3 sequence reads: CASSSRSGDQPQHF. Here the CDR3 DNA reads TGTGCCAGCAGTTCCCGATCAGGGGATCAGCCCCAGCATTTT.

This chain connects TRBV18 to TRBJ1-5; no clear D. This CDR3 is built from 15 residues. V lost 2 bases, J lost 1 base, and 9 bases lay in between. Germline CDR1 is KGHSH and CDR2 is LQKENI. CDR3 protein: CASSPYSGSNQPQHF. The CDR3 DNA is TGTGCCAGCTCACCATACTCGGGGAGCAATCAGCCCCAGCATTTT. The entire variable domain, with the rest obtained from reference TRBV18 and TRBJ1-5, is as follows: NAGVMQNPRHLVRRRGQEARLRCSPMKGHSHVYWYRQLPEEGLKFMVYLQKENIIDESGMPKERFSAEFPKEGPSILRIQQVVRGDSAAYFCASSPYSGSNQPQHFGDGTRLSIL.

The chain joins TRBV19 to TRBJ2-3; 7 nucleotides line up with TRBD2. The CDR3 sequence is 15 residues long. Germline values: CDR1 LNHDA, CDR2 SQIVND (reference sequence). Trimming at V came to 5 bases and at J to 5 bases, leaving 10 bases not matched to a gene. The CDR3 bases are TGTGCCAGTAGTCATGGTGGCAGGGAGGGAGATACGCAGTATTTT. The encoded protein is CASSHGGREGDTQYF.